This T cell receptor (beta chain) was documented in a study of shared clonotypes between healthy human individuals. Study-level findings and limits: Relative to memory subsets, naive subsets generally showed larger estimated richness. When compared with the clonotypes that were shared by all four sorted-subset donors, the non-shared clonotypes turned out to have lower generation probabilities.

The ends were cut back, 4 bases at V and 0 bases at J, with 14 bases in the middle. CDR3 size: 16 residues. Germline V lookup: CDR1 KGHSH, CDR2 LQKENI. As for this clone: Its antigen is not identified.

An assay was performed, and its level was deep. For sorted subsets, roughly 200 ng DNA per replicate equaled 30,000 or so T cell genomes. The repertoire was sequenced with immunoSEQ multiplex PCR; TCRdb's copy has only in-frame clones and lacks some. The sample consists of approximately 2.5 million clones, around 90% of them appearing once. The TCR sequence derives from a man younger than 35 in good health. The chain carries TRBV18 and TRBJ2-3; tentative D call: TRBD1 (6 bases). The material sequenced was naive CD4+ T cells sorted from blood. As to subset: CD45RA+ positively selected. DNA for the CDR3: TGTGCCAGCTCACTACTGGACAGCACTAGCACAGATACGCAGTATTTT. Its translation is CASSLLDSTSTDTQYF.